This T cell receptor beta chain was profiled in a study of T cell changes during pregnancy in multiple sclerosis. Profiled with immunoSEQ multiplex PCR; TCRdb holds only in-frame clones, not every one. Among approximately 110,000 clones listed, roughly nine tenths were seen once. Specimen: peripheral blood, collected in the third trimester of pregnancy. The receptor was isolated from a female donor with multiple sclerosis, enrolled in a pregnancy study.

CDR3 bases: TGTGCCAGCAGCAGGAGGAGGAACACTGAAGCTTTCTTT. Translated: CASSRRRNTEAFF. The chain uses TRBV9 and TRBJ1-1; D is uncertain. The CDR3 sequence is 13 residues long. V shed 4 bases and J shed 1 base, with 8 bases lying between them. Germline V lookup: CDR1 SGDLS, CDR2 YYNGEE.